This is a list of T cell receptor beta chains from one sample in a study of OX40 agonist ivuxolimab in advanced cancers. Only in-frame clones appear in the TCRdb table, and some are missing; sequencing was by immunoSEQ multiplex PCR. The sample has some 45,000 clones, more than 65% seen once. Material: CD4+ or CD8+ T cells sorted from blood, obtained in a trial of the OX40 agonist ivuxolimab. All receptors derive from an adult with an advanced solid tumor such as melanoma, head and neck, liver or kidney cancer. Both conserved end residues are part of each CDR3. A D gene is named only where the DNA matches it firmly. Clone size is not always given. Where it is, it says once, few, many or a class for expanded clones.

J gene | clone size | D gene | V gene | CDR3 protein | CDR3 DNA
TRBJ2-1 | NA | NA | TRBV27 | CASSPQGSNVNEQFF | TGTGCCAGCAGTCCCCAGGGGAGTAATGTCAATGAGCAGTTCTTC
TRBJ2-7 | NA | NA | TRBV11-2 | CASSLARVRSSYEQYF | TGTGCCAGCAGCTTAGCACGAGTTCGTAGCTCCTACGAGCAGTACTTC
TRBJ2-3 | few | NA | TRBV9 | CASSVNVSPQESTDTQYF | TGTGCCAGCAGCGTAAATGTCAGCCCTCAAGAGAGTACAGATACGCAGTATTTT
TRBJ2-3 | few | NA | TRBV4-3 | CASSQGGGDTQYF | TGCGCCAGCAGCCAAGGGGGAGGAGATACGCAGTATTTT
TRBJ2-7 | NA | NA | TRBV9 | CASSVGLTTSYEQYF | TGTGCCAGCAGCGTAGGACTGACAACCTCCTACGAGCAGTACTTC
TRBJ1-1 | once | NA | TRBV28 | CASSRQANTEAFF | TGTGCCAGCAGCAGACAGGCGAACACTGAAGCTTTCTTT
TRBJ2-3 | NA | TRBD1 | TRBV7-2 | CASSLTGTGDIDTQYF | TGTGCCAGCAGCTTAACCGGGACAGGGGATATCGATACGCAGTATTTT
TRBJ2-7 | NA | TRBD2 | TRBV6-5 | CASRAGGTGEVEQYF | TGTGCCAGCAGAGCGGGGGGAACAGGGGAGGTCGAGCAGTACTTC
TRBJ2-2 | NA | NA | TRBV27 | CASRFLTGPAGELFF | TGTGCCAGCAGATTCCTGACTGGGCCTGCCGGGGAGCTGTTTTTT
TRBJ1-3 | NA | NA | TRBV5-1 | CASSSSGNSGNTIYF | TGCGCCAGCAGCTCCTCAGGGAACTCTGGAAACACCATATATTTT
TRBJ2-3 | NA | NA | TRBV7-9 | CASSPKHRVGNTQYF | TGTGCCAGCAGCCCAAAGCACAGGGTGGGAAATACGCAGTATTTT